The entry below gives a single T cell receptor (beta chain) sequence along with its context. The antigen is unknown. The data were obtained in a study of vaccination effects on CD4 cells after COVID-19. TCRdb's copy holds only in-frame clones and misses some; the assay was immunoSEQ multiplex PCR. This repertoire shows 25,000 to 30,000 clones, roughly 85% found once; its top ten account for 6.5%. The V gene lost 5 bases and the J gene lost 2 bases, with 16 bases spanning the gap. The germline gives CDR1 SGHTS, CDR2 YDEGEE. This CDR3 spans 15 amino acids. ViraFEST expansion of antigen-specific CD4+ T cells with viral peptide pools preceded sequencing. Researchers isolated CD4+ T cells once 9 to 11 days of culture had elapsed. Every participant took two doses of the BNT162b2 or mRNA-1273 vaccine. Among the vaccine recipients, none had a prior SARS-CoV-2 infection, and nucleocapsid antibodies were negative. Supplemented with about 9.9 IU/ml IL-2 and about 10 ug/ml peptides, roughly 2 million PBMC per well were kept in culture. A half-volume exchange with IL-2 medium occurred on days 3 and 7.

The chain combines TRBV5-8 with TRBJ1-2, with D possibly being TRBD1 (6 bases). The sequence came from a human donor who received a COVID-19 vaccine. Some clones in this sample may be carry-over from other donors' samples. This specimen consisted of CD4+ T cells from PBMCs cultured with SARS-CoV-2 spike peptides, obtained after COVID-19 vaccination. The CDR3 protein is CASSRPDSMNYGYTF. The DNA of the CDR3 is TGTGCCAGCAGTCGCCCGGACAGCATGAACTATGGCTACACCTTC.